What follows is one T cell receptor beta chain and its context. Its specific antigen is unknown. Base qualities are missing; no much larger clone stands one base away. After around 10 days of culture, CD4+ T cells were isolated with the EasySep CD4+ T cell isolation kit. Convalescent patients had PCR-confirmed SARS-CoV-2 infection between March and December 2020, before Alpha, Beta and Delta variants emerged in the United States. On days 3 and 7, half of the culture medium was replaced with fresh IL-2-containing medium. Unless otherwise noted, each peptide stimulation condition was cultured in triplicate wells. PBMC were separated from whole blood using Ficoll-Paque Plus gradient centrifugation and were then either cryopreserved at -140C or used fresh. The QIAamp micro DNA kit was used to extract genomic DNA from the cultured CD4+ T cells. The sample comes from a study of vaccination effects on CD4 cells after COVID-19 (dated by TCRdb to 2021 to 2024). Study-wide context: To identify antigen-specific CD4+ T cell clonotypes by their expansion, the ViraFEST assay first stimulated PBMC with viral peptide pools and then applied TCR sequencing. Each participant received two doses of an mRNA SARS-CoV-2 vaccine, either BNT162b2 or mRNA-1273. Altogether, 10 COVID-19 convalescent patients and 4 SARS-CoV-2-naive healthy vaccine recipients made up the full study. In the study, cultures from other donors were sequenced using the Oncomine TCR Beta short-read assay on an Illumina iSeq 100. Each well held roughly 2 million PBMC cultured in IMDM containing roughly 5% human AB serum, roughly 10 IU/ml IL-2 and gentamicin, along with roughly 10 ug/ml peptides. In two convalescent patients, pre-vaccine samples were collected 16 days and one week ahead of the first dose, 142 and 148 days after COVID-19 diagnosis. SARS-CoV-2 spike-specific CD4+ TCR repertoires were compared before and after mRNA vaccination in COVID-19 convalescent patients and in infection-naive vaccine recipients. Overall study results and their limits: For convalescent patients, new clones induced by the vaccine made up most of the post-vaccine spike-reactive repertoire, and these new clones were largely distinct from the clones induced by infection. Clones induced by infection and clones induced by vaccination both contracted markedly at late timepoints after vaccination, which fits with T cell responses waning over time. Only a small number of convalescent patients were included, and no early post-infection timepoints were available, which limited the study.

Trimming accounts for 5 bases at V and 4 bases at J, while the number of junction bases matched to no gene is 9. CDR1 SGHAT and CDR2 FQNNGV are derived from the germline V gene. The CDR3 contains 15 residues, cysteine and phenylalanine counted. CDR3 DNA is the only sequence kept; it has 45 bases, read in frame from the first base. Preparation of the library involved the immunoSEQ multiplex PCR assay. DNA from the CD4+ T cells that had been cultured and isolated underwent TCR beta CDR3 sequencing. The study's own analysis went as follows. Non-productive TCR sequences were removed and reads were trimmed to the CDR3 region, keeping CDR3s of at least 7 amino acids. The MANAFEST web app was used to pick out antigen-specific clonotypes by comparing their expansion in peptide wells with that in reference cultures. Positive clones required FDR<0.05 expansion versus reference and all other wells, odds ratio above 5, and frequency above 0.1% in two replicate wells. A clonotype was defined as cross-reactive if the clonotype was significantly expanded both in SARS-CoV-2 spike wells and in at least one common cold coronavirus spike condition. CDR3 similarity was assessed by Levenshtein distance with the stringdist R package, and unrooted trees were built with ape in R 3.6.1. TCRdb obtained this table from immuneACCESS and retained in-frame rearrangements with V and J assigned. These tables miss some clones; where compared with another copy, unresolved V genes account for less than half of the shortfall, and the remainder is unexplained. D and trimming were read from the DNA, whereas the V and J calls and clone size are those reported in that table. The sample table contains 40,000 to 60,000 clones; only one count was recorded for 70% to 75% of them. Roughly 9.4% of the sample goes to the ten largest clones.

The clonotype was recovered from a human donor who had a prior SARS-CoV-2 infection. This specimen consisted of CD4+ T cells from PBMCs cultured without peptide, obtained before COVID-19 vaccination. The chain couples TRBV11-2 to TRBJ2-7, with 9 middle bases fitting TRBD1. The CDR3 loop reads CASSPLGQGMYEQYF. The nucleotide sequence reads TGTGCCAGCAGCCCCTTAGGACAGGGGATGTACGAGCAGTACTTC. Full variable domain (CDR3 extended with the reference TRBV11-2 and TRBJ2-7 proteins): EAGVAQSPRYKIIEKRQSVAFWCNPISGHATLYWYQQILGQGPKLLIQFQNNGVVDDSQLPKDRFSAERLKGVDSTLKIQPAKLEDSAVYLCASSPLGQGMYEQYFGPGTRLTVT.